What follows are 2 T cell receptor beta chains derived from one specimen sequenced in a study of blood T cells in healthy people across ages. Alongside a J-beta primer mix, a sample-barcoded 5' primer served in a second PCR lasting about 7 to 11 cycles. TCRdb analysed the 5' RACE reads with MiXCR anew, one entry per CDR3 protein. Here the sample spans some 900,000 distinct CDR3 sequences, about 48% being singletons. Sequences were obtained from blood. These receptors were taken from a man aged 30 to 39 in good health.

V gene TRBV6-2 or TRBV6-3 combines with J gene TRBJ2-5, with 8 bases matching TRBD1. Germline V gene sequence: CDR1 MNHEY, CDR2 SVGEGT. The CDR3 covers 15 residues. With V trimmed by 5 bases and J by 0 bases, 5 bases remained unmatched. DNA for the CDR3: TGTGCCAGCAGTGCCCGGACAGGGAACCAAGAGACCCAGTACTTC. It is translated as CASSARTGNQETQYF.

The chain couples TRBV6-2 or TRBV6-3 to TRBJ1-1; possibly TRBD1 for D (5 bases). This CDR3 region has 15 residues. Germline-derived CDR1 and CDR2 are MNHEY and SVGEGT. Trimming removed 6 bases from V and 4 bases from J, with 18 bases in between. The chain's CDR3 is CASSWGSVMSTEAFF. CDR3 bases: TGTGCCAGCAGCTGGGGCTCGGTCATGAGCACTGAAGCTTTCTTT.